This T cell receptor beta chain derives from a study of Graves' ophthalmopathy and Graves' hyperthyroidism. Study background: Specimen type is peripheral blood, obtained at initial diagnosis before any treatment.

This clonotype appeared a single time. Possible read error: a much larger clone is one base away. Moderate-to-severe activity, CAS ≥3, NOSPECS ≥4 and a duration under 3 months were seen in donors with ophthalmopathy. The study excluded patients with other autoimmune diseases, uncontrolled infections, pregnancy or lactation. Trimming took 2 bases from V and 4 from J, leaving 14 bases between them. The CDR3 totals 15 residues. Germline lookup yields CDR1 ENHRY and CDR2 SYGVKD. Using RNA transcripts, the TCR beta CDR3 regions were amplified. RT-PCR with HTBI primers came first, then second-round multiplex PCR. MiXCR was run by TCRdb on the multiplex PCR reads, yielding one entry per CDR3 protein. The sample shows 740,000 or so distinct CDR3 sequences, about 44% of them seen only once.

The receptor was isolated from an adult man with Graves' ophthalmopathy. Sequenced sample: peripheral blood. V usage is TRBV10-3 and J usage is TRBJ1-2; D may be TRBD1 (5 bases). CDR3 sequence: CAISETDIASYGYTF. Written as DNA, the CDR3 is TGTGCCATCAGTGAGACGGACATAGCGAGCTATGGCTACACCTTC.